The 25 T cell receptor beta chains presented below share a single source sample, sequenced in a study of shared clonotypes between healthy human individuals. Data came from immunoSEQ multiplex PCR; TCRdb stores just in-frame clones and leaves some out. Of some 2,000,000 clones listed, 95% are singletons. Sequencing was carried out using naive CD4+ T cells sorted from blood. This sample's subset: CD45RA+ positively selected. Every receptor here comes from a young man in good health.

CDR3 nucleotides: TGTGCCAGCAGCTTACAGGGGGCTGACTCACCCCTCCACTTT. It encodes CASSLQGADSPLHF. The rearrangement uses TRBV7-8 and TRBJ1-6, with 8 bases lining up with TRBD1. CDR1 and CDR2 from the germline V gene are SGHVS and FQNEAQ. The J segment lost 10 bases and the V segment lost 2 bases, leaving 4 bases of the junction unmatched. This CDR3 has 14 residues.

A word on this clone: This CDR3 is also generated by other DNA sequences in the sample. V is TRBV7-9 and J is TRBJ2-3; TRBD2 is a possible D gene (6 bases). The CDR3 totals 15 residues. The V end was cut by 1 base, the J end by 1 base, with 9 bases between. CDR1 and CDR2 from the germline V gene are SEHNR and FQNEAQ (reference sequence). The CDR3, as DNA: TGTGCCAGCAGCTTAGGAGCGGGCGGCACAGATACGCAGTATTTT. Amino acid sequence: CASSLGAGGTDTQYF.

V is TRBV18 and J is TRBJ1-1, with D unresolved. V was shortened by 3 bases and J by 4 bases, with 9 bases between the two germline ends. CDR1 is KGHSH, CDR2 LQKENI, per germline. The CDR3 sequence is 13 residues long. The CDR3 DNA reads TGTGCCAGCTCACCTCCTAGTTCCACTGAAGCTTTCTTT. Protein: CASSPPSSTEAFF. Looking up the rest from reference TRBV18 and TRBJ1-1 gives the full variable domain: NAGVMQNPRHLVRRRGQEARLRCSPMKGHSHVYWYRQLPEEGLKFMVYLQKENIIDESGMPKERFSAEFPKEGPSILRIQQVVRGDSAAYFCASSPPSSTEAFFGQGTRLTVV.

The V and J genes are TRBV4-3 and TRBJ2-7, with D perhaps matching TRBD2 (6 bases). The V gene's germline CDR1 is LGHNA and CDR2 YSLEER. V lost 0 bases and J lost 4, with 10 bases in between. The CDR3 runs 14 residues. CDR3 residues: CASSQDLANYEQYF. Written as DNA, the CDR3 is TGCGCCAGCAGCCAAGACCTAGCGAATTACGAGCAGTACTTC.

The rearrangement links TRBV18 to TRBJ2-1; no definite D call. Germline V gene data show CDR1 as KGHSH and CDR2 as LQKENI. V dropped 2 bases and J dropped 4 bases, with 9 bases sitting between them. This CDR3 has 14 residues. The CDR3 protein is CASSPTDSYNEQFF. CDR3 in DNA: TGTGCCAGCTCACCAACCGACTCTTACAATGAGCAGTTCTTC.

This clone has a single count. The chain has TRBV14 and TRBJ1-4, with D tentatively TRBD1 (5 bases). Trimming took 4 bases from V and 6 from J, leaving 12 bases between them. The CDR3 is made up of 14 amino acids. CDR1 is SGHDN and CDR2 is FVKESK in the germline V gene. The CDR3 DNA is TGTGCCAGCAGCCCCCACGGGGGGTATGAAAAACTGTTTTTT. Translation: CASSPHGGYEKLFF.

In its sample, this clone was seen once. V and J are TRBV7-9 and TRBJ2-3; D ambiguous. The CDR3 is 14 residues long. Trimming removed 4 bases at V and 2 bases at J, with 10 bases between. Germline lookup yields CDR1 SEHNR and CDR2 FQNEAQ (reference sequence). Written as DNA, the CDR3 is TGTGCCAGCAGCTCGCGACGGACCACAGATACGCAGTATTTT. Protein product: CASSSRRTTDTQYF.

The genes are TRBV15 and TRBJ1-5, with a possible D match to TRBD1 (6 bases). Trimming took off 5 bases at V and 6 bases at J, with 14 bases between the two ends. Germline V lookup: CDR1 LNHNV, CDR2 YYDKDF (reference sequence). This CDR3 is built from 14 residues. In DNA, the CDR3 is TGTGCCACCAGCGGGGGGACAAAGATTCAGCCCCAGCATTTT. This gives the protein CATSGGTKIQPQHF.

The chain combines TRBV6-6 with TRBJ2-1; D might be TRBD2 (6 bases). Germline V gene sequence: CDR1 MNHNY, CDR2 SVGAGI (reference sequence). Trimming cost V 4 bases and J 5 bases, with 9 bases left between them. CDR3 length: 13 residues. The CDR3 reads CASSFTGDNEQFF. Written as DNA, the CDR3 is TGTGCCAGCAGTTTTACGGGGGACAATGAGCAGTTCTTC.

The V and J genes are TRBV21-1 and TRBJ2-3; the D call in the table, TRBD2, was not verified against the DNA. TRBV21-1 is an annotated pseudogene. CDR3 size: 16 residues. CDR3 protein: CASSKEMTSGTDTQYF. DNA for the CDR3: TGTGCCAGCAGCAAAGAGATGACTAGCGGCACAGATACGCAGTATTTT.

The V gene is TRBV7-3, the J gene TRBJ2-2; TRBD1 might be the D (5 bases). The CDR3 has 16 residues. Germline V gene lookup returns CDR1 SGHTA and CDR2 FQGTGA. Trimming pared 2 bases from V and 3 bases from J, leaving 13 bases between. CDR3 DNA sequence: TGTGCCAGCAGCTTATTAACAGGCAGGGACACCGGGGAGCTGTTTTTT. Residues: CASSLLTGRDTGELFF.

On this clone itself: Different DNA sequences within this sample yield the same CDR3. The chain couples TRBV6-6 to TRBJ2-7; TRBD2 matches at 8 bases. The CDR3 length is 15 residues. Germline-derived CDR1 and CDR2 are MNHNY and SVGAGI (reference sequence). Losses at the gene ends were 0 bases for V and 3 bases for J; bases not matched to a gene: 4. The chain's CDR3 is CASSYSTGGVYEQYF. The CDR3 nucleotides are TGTGCCAGCAGTTACTCTACCGGGGGGGTCTACGAGCAGTACTTC.

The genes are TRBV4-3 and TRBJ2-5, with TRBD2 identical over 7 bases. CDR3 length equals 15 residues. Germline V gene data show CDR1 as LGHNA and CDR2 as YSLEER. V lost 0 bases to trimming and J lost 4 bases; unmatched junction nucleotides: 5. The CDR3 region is CASSQDRGRGETQYF. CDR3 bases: TGCGCCAGCAGCCAAGATCGCGGGAGAGGAGAGACCCAGTACTTC.

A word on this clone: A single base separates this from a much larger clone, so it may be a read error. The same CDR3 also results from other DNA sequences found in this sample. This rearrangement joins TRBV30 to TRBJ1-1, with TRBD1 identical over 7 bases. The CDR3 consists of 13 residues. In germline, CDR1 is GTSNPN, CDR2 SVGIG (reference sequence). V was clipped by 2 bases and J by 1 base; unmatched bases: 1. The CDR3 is CAWSRQGNTEAFF. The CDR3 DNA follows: TGTGCCTGGAGTCGACAGGGGAACACTGAAGCTTTCTTT.

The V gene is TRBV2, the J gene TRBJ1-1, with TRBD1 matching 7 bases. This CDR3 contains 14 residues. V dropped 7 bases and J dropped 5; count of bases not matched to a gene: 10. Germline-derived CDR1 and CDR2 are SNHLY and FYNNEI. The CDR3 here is CASNRQGRGTEAFF. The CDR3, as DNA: TGTGCCAGCAACCGACAGGGTAGGGGTACTGAAGCTTTCTTT. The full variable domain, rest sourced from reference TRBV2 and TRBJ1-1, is EPEVTQTPSHQVTQMGQEVILRCVPISNHLYFYWYRQILGQKVEFLVSFYNNEISEKSEIFDDQFSVERPDGSNFTLKIRSTKLEDSAMYFCASNRQGRGTEAFFGQGTRLTVV.

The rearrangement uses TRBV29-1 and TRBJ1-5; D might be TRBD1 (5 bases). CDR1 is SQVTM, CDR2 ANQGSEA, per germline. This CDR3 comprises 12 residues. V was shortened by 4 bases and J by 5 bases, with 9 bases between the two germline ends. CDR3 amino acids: CSVGGDDQPQHF. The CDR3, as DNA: TGCAGCGTTGGGGGGGACGATCAGCCCCAGCATTTT.

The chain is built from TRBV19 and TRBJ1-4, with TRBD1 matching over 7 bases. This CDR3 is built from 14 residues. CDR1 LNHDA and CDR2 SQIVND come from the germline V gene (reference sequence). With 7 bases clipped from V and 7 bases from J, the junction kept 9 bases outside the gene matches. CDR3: CASTKGAVGEKLFF. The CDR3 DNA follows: TGTGCCAGTACAAAGGGGGCGGTTGGTGAAAAACTGTTTTTT.

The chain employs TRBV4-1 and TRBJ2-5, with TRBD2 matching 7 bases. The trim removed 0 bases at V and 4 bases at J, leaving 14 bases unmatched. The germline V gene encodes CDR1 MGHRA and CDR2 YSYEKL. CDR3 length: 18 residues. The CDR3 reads CASSQDTREGLDSETQYF. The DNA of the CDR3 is TGCGCCAGCAGCCAAGATACGAGGGAGGGCCTCGATTCAGAGACCCAGTACTTC.

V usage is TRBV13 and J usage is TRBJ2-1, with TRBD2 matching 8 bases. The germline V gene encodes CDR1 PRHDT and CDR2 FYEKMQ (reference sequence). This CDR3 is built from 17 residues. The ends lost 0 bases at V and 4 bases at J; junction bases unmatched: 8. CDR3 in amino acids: CASSLGPGSSGYNEQFF. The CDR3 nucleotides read TGTGCCAGCAGCTTAGGACCCGGGTCTAGCGGGTACAATGAGCAGTTCTTC. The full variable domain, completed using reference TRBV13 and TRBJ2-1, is AAGVIQSPRHLIKEKRETATLKCYPIPRHDTVYWYQQGPGQDPQFLISFYEKMQSDKGSIPDRFSAQQFSDYHSELNMSSLELGDSALYFCASSLGPGSSGYNEQFFGPGTRLTVL.

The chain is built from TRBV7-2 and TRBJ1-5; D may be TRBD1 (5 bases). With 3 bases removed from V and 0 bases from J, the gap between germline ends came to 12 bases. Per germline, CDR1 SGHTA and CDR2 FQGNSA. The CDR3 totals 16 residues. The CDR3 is CASSLTAHYSNQPQHF. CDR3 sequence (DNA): TGTGCCAGCAGCTTGACAGCCCATTATAGCAATCAGCCCCAGCATTTT.

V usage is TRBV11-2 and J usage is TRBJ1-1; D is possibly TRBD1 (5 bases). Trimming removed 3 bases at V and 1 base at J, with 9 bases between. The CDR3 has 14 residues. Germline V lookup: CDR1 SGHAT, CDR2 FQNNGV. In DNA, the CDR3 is TGTGCCAGCAGCTTGGATGGGGCGAACACTGAAGCTTTCTTT. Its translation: CASSLDGANTEAFF.

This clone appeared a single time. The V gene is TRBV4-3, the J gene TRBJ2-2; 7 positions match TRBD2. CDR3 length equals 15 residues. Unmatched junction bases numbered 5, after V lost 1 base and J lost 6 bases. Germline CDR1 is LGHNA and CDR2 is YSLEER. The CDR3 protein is CASSQVLAGPGELFF. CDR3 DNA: TGCGCCAGCAGCCAAGTCTTAGCGGGCCCCGGGGAGCTGTTTTTT.

DNA for the CDR3: TGTGCCAGTAGTGGACCGGGACTAGCGGGTTACAATGAGCAGTTCTTC. Its protein product is CASSGPGLAGYNEQFF. The chain combines TRBV19 with TRBJ2-1; 12 bases line up with TRBD2. V lost 5 bases, J lost 4 bases, and 6 bases stayed unmatched. Germline lookup yields CDR1 LNHDA and CDR2 SQIVND (reference sequence). CDR3 length equals 16 residues. The full variable domain, its missing parts supplied by reference TRBV19 and TRBJ2-1, is DGGITQSPKYLFRKEGQNVTLSCEQNLNHDAMYWYRQDPGQGLRLIYYSQIVNDFQKGDIAEGYSVSREKKESFPLTVTSAQKNPTAFYLCASSGPGLAGYNEQFFGPGTRLTVL.

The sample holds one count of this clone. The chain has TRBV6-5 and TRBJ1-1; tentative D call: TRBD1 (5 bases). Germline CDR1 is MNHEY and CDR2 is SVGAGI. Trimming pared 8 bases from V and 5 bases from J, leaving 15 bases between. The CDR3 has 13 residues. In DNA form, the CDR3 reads TGTGCCAGCGCGGGCAGGCCAGGGACTGAAGCTTTCTTT. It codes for CASAGRPGTEAFF.

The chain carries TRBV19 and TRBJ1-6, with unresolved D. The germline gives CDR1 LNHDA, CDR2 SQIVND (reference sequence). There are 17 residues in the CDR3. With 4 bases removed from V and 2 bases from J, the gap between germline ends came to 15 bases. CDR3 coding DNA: TGTGCCAGTAGTAGTGCAGACCAGGTTGCCTATAATTCACCCCTCCACTTT. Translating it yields CASSSADQVAYNSPLHF.